A single sample is the source of the 10 T cell receptor beta chains below, sequenced in a study of blood T cell repertoires in COVID-19. Sequencing was performed with immunoSEQ multiplex PCR; in TCRdb, only in-frame clones are kept and a portion is missing. The sample comprises roughly 200,000 clones, roughly 80% of which are singletons, and approximately 8% rests with the top ten. Sequences were obtained from peripheral blood. The receptors originated from a woman at least 80 years old with COVID-19, enrolled during active disease.

This chain joins TRBV19 and TRBJ1-2; D not certain. V was trimmed by 3 bases and J by 8 bases, leaving 10 bases between them. The CDR3 spans 12 residues. The V gene's germline CDR1 is LNHDA and CDR2 SQIVND (reference sequence). CDR3 region: CASSMRERGYTF. In nucleotides, the CDR3 is TGTGCCAGTAGTATGAGGGAGAGGGGCTACACCTTC. The variable domain in full, with the rest retrieved from reference TRBV19 and TRBJ1-2, is DGGITQSPKYLFRKEGQNVTLSCEQNLNHDAMYWYRQDPGQGLRLIYYSQIVNDFQKGDIAEGYSVSREKKESFPLTVTSAQKNPTAFYLCASSMRERGYTFGSGTRLTVV.

The chain recombines TRBV19 with TRBJ2-1; 14 positions match TRBD2. Germline CDR1 and CDR2: LNHDA and SQIVND (reference sequence). V lost 4 bases and J lost 4; bases outside the gene matches: 9. CDR3 length equals 18 residues. In DNA, the CDR3 is TGTGCCAGTAGTAGGACTAGCGGGGGGACCCCACCATACAATGAGCAGTTCTTC. This gives the protein CASSRTSGGTPPYNEQFF.

This rearrangement joins TRBV2 to TRBJ1-1; D is uncertain. The germline V and J ends were trimmed by 4 bases and 0 bases, with 6 bases remaining between them. The CDR3 length is 13 residues. Germline values: CDR1 SNHLY, CDR2 FYNNEI. The CDR3 is CASSVELNTEAFF. The CDR3 DNA sequence: TGTGCCAGCAGTGTGGAGTTGAACACTGAAGCTTTCTTT. Filled out from reference TRBV2 and TRBJ1-1, the complete variable domain reads EPEVTQTPSHQVTQMGQEVILRCVPISNHLYFYWYRQILGQKVEFLVSFYNNEISEKSEIFDDQFSVERPDGSNFTLKIRSTKLEDSAMYFCASSVELNTEAFFGQGTRLTVV.

The chain has TRBV19 and TRBJ2-2; TRBD1 matches 10 bases. The CDR3 consists of 15 residues. V shed 10 bases and J 5 bases; nucleotides not matched to a gene: 10. Germline V lookup: CDR1 LNHDA, CDR2 SQIVND (reference sequence). The DNA for the CDR3 is TGTGCCACCCGGGGGGGACAGGGGTATACCGGGGAGCTGTTTTTT. It specifies CATRGGQGYTGELFF.

Concerning this clone itself: Other nucleotide sequences from this sample produce the same CDR3. V is TRBV2 and J is TRBJ2-7; no definite D call. The germline V gene has CDR1 SNHLY and CDR2 FYNNEI. The V and J ends lost 1 base and 0 bases respectively, with 7 bases between them. CDR3 length: 14 residues. This CDR3 is CASSEGALSYEQYF. DNA for the CDR3: TGTGCCAGCAGTGAAGGGGCACTCTCCTACGAGCAGTACTTC.

This chain links TRBV11-2 with TRBJ2-7, with D tentatively TRBD1 (5 bases). The V end was cut by 1 base, the J end by 0 bases, with 16 bases between. Germline CDR1 SGHAT, CDR2 FQNNGV. There are 17 residues in the CDR3. The CDR3 DNA reads as TGTGCCAGCAGCTTAGGCCCAGGGAAAGGGGCCTCCTACGAGCAGTACTTC. It is translated as CASSLGPGKGASYEQYF.

The rearrangement joins TRBV21-1 to TRBJ2-1; the table's D call TRBD2 went unverified against the DNA. TRBV21-1 is listed as a pseudogene. The CDR3 extends over 18 amino acids. The CDR3 is CASSRTGTSGGVYNEQFF. The CDR3 coding sequence is TGTGCCAGCAGCAGGACCGGGACTAGCGGGGGAGTTTACAATGAGCAGTTCTTC.

The chain employs TRBV5-1 and TRBJ2-1, with a weak D call TRBD2 (5 bases). The V gene lost 0 bases and the J gene lost 6 bases, with 16 bases spanning the gap. The CDR3 has 16 amino acids. Germline loops: CDR1 SGHRS, CDR2 YFSETQ. CDR3 amino acids: CASSLDSGLGINEQFF. DNA for the CDR3: TGCGCCAGCAGCTTGGATTCAGGACTGGGAATCAATGAGCAGTTCTTC.

This clone was found once. The chain has TRBV6-5 and TRBJ2-1; 9 bases agree with TRBD2. This CDR3 is built from 15 residues. J was trimmed by 8 bases and V by 7 bases; bases with no gene match: 12. Germline values: CDR1 MNHEY, CDR2 SVGAGI. The CDR3 protein is CASTPPGTSSHEQFF. CDR3 nucleotides: TGTGCCAGCACCCCCCCAGGGACTAGCAGCCATGAGCAGTTCTTC.

For the CDR3, the DNA is TGTGCCAGCAGCCAGGGACAGGGCTTGAACACTGAAGCTTTCTTT. The encoded protein is CASSQGQGLNTEAFF. The chain is built from TRBV3-1 (or the pseudogene TRBV3-2) and TRBJ1-1; 9 positions match TRBD1. There are 15 residues in the CDR3. The V gene end was trimmed by 3 bases and the J gene end by 0 bases; junction bases not matched to a gene: 2. Per germline, CDR1 LGHDT and CDR2 YNNKEL (reference sequence).